What follows are 10 T cell receptor beta chains derived from one specimen sequenced in a study of T cells in Graves' hyperthyroidism and ophthalmopathy. The source material, RNA transcripts, was used to amplify TCR beta CDR3 regions. The HTBI primer set drove a first-round RT-PCR of the TCR CDR3. TCRdb passed the multiplex PCR reads through MiXCR, listing each CDR3 protein once. The profile covers more than 150,000 distinct CDR3 sequences, with about a sixth appearing a single time and 25% to 30% taken by the ten largest. Material: blood. Receptor source: a woman aged 45-60 years with Graves' hyperthyroidism.

This clonotype was recorded many times. The chain joins TRBV28 to TRBJ1-2; D may be TRBD1 (5 bases). Germline CDR1 reads MDHEN; CDR2 reads SYDVKM. The CDR3 is made up of 12 amino acids. V was pared by 7 bases and J by 7 bases, with 13 bases between. CDR3 nucleotide sequence: TGTGCCAGCACGGCTGGGCAGGGTGGCTACACCTTC. Encoded protein: CASTAGQGGYTF.

This clonotype has a count of ten or more. CDR3 residues: CASSLSVGVFWGYTF. CDR3 nucleotides: TGTGCCAGCAGTTTATCGGTCGGGGTCTTTTGGGGCTACACCTTC. This chain links TRBV27 with TRBJ1-2; D unresolved. This CDR3 has 15 amino acids. V was cut by 0 bases and J by 8 bases, with 16 bases left in between. Germline CDR1 MNHEY, CDR2 SMNVEV (reference sequence).

There are many counts of this clonotype. This rearrangement joins TRBV5-1 to TRBJ2-1; a possible D gene is TRBD1 (6 bases). Germline CDR1 SGHRS, CDR2 YFSETQ. V was shortened by 4 bases and J by 0 bases, with 8 bases between the two germline ends. The CDR3 runs 14 residues. CDR3 region: CASSQDSSYNEQFF. The CDR3 nucleotides read TGCGCCAGCAGCCAGGACAGCTCCTACAATGAGCAGTTCTTC.

In this sample, this clonotype turned up a few times. V and J are TRBV5-8 and TRBJ1-3, with no clear D. Trimming took 1 base from V and 5 from J, leaving 19 bases between them. The germline V gene has CDR1 SGHTS and CDR2 YDEGEE. This CDR3 is 17 amino acids long. The CDR3 DNA reads TGTGCCAGCAGCTTGCTGGGTTCCACTTCGTCCAGAAACACCATATATTTT. The encoded protein is CASSLLGSTSSRNTIYF.

The V and J genes are TRBV18 and TRBJ2-7, with 10 bases that match TRBD1. Looked up from germline, CDR1 is KGHSH and CDR2 is LQKENI. V was pared by 5 bases and J by 3 bases, with 4 bases of the junction left unmatched. CDR3 length: 14 amino acids. CDR3 amino acids: CASSTGQGYYEQYF. The CDR3 DNA sequence: TGTGCCAGCTCAACGGGACAGGGGTACTACGAGCAGTACTTC.

This clonotype was counted only a few times. V and J are TRBV18 and TRBJ2-7; perhaps TRBD1 as D (6 bases). The CDR3 is 15 amino acids. CDR1 and CDR2 (germline): KGHSH, LQKENI. Trimming took off 3 bases at V and 2 bases at J, with 14 bases between the two ends. CDR3: CASSPTGEGTYEQYF. Written as DNA, the CDR3 is TGTGCCAGCTCACCGACAGGCGAGGGGACCTACGAGCAGTACTTC.

This chain connects TRBV7-2 to TRBJ2-7; D tentatively fits TRBD1 or TRBD2 (5 bases each). V shed 5 bases and J shed 3 bases, with 8 bases lying between them. Germline loops: CDR1 SGHTA, CDR2 FQGNSA. The CDR3 spans 12 residues. CDR3: CASSMGRYEQYF. The CDR3 region has the DNA TGTGCCAGCAGCATGGGACGCTACGAGCAGTACTTC.

This clonotype was seen many times. J is TRBJ1-5 and V is TRBV19, with D tentatively TRBD1 (5 bases). This CDR3 has 14 residues. Germline V gene lookup returns CDR1 LNHDA and CDR2 SQIVND (reference sequence). Trimming stripped 3 bases from V and 8 bases from J, with 14 bases between. CDR3 nucleotides: TGTGCCAGTAGTATTATGACAGACGTGGAGCCCCAGCATTTT. It is translated as CASSIMTDVEPQHF.

This clonotype was found a few times. This chain joins TRBV4-2 and TRBJ1-6, with D tentatively TRBD1 (6 bases). V dropped 0 bases and J dropped 7 bases, with 13 bases sitting between them. This CDR3 is 16 amino acids long. From germline, CDR1 is LGHNA and CDR2 YNFKEQ. The CDR3 DNA follows: TGTGCCAGCAGCCAAGACTTATACAGGGACAATTCACCCCTCCACTTT. It translates to CASSQDLYRDNSPLHF.

The rearrangement links TRBV27 to TRBJ1-1, with 10 bases lining up with TRBD1. From germline, CDR1 is MNHEY and CDR2 SMNVEV (reference sequence). V lost 6 bases and J lost 6; bases outside the gene matches: 16. The CDR3 covers 17 residues. The CDR3 bases are TGTGCCAGCAGGCGGGGGGGGTTGGACAGGGGGTACGCTGAAGCTTTCTTT. It encodes CASRRGGLDRGYAEAFF.